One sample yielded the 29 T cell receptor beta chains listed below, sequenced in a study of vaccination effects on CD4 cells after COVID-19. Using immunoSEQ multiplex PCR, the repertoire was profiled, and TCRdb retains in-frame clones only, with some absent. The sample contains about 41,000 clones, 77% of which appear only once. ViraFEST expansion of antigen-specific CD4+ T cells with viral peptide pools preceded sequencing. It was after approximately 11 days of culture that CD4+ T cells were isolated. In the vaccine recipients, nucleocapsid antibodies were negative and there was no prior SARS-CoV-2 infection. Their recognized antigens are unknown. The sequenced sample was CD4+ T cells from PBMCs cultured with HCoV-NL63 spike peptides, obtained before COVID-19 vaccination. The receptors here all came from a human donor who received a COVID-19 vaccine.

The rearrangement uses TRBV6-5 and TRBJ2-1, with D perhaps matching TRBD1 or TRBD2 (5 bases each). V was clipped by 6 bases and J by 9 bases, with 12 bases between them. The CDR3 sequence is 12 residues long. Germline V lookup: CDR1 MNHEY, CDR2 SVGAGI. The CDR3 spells CASSSPGTEQFF. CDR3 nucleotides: TGTGCCAGCAGCTCCCCAGGGACTGAGCAGTTCTTC.

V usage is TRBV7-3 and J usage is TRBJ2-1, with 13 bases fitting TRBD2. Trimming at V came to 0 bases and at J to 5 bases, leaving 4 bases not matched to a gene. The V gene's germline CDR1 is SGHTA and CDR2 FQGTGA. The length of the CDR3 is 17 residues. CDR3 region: CASSLTRTSGGHNEQFF. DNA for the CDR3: TGTGCCAGCAGCTTAACGAGGACTAGCGGGGGCCACAATGAGCAGTTCTTC.

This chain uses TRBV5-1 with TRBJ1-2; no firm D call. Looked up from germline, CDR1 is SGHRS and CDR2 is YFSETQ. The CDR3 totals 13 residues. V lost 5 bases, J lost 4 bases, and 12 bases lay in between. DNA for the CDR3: TGCGCCAGCAGATACGGACTGGTCTATGGCTACACCTTC. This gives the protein CASRYGLVYGYTF.

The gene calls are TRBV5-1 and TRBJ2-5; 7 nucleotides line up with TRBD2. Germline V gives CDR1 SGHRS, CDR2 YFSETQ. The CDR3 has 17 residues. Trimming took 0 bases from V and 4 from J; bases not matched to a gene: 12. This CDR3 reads CASSLALTTVAGETQYF. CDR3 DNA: TGCGCCAGCAGCTTGGCCTTGACTACCGTAGCGGGAGAGACCCAGTACTTC.

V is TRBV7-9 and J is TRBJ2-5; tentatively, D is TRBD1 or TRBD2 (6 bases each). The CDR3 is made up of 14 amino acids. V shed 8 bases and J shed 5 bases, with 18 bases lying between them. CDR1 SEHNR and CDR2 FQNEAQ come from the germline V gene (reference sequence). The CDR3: CASGELRGGETQYF. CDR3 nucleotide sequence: TGTGCCAGCGGGGAACTCAGGGGAGGCGAGACCCAGTACTTC.

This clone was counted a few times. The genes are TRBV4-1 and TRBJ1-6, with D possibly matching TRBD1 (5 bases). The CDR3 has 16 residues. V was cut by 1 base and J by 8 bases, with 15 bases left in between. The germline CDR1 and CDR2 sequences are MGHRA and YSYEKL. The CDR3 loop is CASSQGLTRGDSPLHF. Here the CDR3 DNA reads TGCGCCAGCAGCCAAGGGCTTACAAGGGGCGATTCACCCCTCCACTTT.

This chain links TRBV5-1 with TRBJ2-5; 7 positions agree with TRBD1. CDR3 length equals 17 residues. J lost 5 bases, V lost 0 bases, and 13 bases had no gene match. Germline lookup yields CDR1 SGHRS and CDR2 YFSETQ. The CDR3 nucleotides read TGCGCCAGCAGCTTGGGTCTCGCAGGGGGACCCCTGGAGACCCAGTACTTC. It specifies CASSLGLAGGPLETQYF.

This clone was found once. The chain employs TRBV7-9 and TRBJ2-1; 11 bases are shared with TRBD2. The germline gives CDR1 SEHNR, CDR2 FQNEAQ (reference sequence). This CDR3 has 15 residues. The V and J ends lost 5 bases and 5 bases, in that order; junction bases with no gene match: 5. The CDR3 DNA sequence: TGTGCCAGCAGCCGCGGGACTAGCGGAGACAATGAGCAGTTCTTC. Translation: CASSRGTSGDNEQFF.

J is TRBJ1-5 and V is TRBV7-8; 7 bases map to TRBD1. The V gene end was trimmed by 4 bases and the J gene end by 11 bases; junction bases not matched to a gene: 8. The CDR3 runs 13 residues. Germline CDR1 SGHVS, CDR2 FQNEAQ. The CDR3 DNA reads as TGTGCCAGCAGCTCCGACAGGGACGGAGCCCAGCATTTT. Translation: CASSSDRDGAQHF.

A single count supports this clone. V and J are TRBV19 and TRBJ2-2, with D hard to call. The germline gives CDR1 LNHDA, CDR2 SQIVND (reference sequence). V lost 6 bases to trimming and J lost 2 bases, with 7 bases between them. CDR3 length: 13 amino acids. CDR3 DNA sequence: TGTGCCAGTAGGGCAAAAAACACCGGGGAGCTGTTTTTT. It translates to CASRAKNTGELFF.

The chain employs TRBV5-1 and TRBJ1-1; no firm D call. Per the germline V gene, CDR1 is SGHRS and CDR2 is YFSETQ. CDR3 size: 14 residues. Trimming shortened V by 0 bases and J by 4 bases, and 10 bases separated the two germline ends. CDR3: CASSLVGLSTEAFF. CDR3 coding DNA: TGCGCCAGCAGCTTGGTTGGACTTTCCACTGAAGCTTTCTTT.

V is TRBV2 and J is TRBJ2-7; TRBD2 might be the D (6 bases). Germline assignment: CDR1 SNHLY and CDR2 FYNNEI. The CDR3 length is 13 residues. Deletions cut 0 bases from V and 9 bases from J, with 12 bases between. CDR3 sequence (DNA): TGTGCCAGCAGTGAAGCTGCGGGGTTAGGGCAGTACGTC. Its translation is CASSEAAGLGQYV.

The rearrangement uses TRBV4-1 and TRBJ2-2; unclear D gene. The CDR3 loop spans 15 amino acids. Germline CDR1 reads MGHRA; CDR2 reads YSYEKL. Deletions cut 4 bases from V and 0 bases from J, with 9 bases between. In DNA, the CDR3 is TGCGCCAGCAGCCCTCGGACGGCGAACACCGGGGAGCTGTTTTTT. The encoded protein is CASSPRTANTGELFF.

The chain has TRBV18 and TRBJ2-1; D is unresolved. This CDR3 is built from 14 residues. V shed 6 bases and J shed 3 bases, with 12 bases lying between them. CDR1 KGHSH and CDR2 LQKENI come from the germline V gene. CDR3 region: CASSPSGRYNEQFF. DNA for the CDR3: TGTGCCAGCTCCCCCTCCGGCCGCTACAATGAGCAGTTCTTC.

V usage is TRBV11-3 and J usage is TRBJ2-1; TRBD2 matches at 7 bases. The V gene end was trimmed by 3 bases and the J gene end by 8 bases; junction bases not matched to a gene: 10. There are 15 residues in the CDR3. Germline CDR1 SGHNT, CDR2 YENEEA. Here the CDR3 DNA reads TGTGCCAGCAGCTTTTATGGCAGCGGGGAAGATGAGCAGTTCTTC. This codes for CASSFYGSGEDEQFF.

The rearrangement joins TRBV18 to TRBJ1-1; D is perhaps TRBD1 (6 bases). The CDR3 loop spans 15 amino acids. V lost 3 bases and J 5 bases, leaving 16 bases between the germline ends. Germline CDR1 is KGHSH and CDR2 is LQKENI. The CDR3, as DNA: TGTGCCAGCTCACCTGTCCCGGGGGCAGGGACTGAAGCTTTCTTT. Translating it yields CASSPVPGAGTEAFF. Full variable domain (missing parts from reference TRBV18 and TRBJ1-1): NAGVMQNPRHLVRRRGQEARLRCSPMKGHSHVYWYRQLPEEGLKFMVYLQKENIIDESGMPKERFSAEFPKEGPSILRIQQVVRGDSAAYFCASSPVPGAGTEAFFGQGTRLTVV.

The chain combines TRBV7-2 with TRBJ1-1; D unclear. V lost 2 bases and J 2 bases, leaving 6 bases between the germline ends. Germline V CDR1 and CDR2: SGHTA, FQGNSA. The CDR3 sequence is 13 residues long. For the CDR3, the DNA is TGTGCCAGCAGCTTAAATATAAACACTGAAGCTTTCTTT. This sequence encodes CASSLNINTEAFF. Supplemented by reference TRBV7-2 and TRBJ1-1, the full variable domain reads GAGVSQSPSNKVTEKGKDVELRCDPISGHTALYWYRQSLGQGLEFLIYFQGNSAPDKSGLPSDRFSAERTGGSVSTLTIQRTQQEDSAVYLCASSLNINTEAFFGQGTRLTVV.

The CDR3: CASSRGTGESLKTQYF. CDR3 DNA sequence: TGTGCCAGCAGCAGAGGGACAGGGGAGAGTTTGAAGACCCAGTACTTC. The chain couples TRBV27 to TRBJ2-5, with TRBD1 matching over 10 bases. The length of the CDR3 is 16 residues. Unmatched junction bases numbered 13, after V lost 6 bases and J lost 6 bases. The germline CDR1 and CDR2 sequences are MNHEY and SMNVEV (reference sequence).

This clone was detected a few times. The CDR3 loop is CASSQPELGRQTQYF. In DNA, the CDR3 is TGCGCCAGCAGCCAACCCGAACTAGGGAGGCAGACCCAGTACTTC. The chain combines TRBV5-1 with TRBJ2-5; D perhaps matches TRBD2 (6 bases). V dropped 4 bases and J dropped 6 bases, with 19 bases sitting between them. Germline V lookup: CDR1 SGHRS, CDR2 YFSETQ. This CDR3 region has 15 residues.

The CDR3 loop reads CASRYSTHPTGEETQYF. DNA of the CDR3: TGCGCCAGCAGATACTCAACCCACCCGACAGGGGAAGAGACCCAGTACTTC. This chain links TRBV5-1 with TRBJ2-5; 8 bases match TRBD1. CDR3 length equals 17 residues. Germline V gene data show CDR1 as SGHRS and CDR2 as YFSETQ. Unmatched junction bases numbered 15, after V lost 5 bases and J lost 3 bases.

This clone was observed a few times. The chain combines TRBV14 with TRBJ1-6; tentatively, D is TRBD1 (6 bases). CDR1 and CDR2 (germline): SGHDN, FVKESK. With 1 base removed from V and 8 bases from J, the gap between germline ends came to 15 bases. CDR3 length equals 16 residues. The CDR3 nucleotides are TGTGCCAGCAGCCAAGCGGACAGAAGTGGTTATTCACCCCTCCACTTT. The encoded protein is CASSQADRSGYSPLHF.

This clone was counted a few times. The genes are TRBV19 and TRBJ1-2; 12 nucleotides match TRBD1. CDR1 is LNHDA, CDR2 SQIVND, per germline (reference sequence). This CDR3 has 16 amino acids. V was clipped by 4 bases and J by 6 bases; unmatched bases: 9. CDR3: CASSRPGTGGFDGYTF. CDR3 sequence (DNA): TGTGCCAGTAGTAGACCCGGGACAGGGGGCTTTGATGGCTACACCTTC. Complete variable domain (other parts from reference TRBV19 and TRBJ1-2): DGGITQSPKYLFRKEGQNVTLSCEQNLNHDAMYWYRQDPGQGLRLIYYSQIVNDFQKGDIAEGYSVSREKKESFPLTVTSAQKNPTAFYLCASSRPGTGGFDGYTFGSGTRLTVV.

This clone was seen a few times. The DNA for the CDR3 is TGTGCCAGCAGCTTAGGGGCTAGCGGGGGGGCCCAAGATACGCAGTATTTT. Its protein is CASSLGASGGAQDTQYF. This chain links TRBV7-2 with TRBJ2-3; 12 bases agree with TRBD2. The germline gives CDR1 SGHTA, CDR2 FQGNSA. Unmatched junction bases numbered 7, after V lost 1 base and J lost 5 bases. CDR3 length: 17 residues.

The CDR3 reads CATSDLRISSTDTQYF. CDR3 DNA: TGTGCCACCAGTGATTTGCGGATCTCTAGCACAGATACGCAGTATTTT. The chain links TRBV24-1 to TRBJ2-3, with D unclear. The length of the CDR3 is 16 residues. Trimming left V 0 bases short and J 0 bases short, with 9 bases between. Germline V CDR1 and CDR2: KGHDR, SFDVKD.

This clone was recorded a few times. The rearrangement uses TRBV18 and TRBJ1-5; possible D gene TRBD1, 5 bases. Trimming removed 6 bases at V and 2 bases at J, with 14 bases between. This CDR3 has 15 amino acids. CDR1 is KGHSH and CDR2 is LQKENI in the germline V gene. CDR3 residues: CASSQGEVGNQPQHF. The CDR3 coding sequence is TGTGCCAGCTCCCAGGGAGAAGTCGGCAATCAGCCCCAGCATTTT.

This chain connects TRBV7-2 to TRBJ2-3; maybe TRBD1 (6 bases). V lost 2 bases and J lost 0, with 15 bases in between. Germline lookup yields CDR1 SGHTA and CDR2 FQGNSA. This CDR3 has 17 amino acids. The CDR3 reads CASSLLPATGSTDTQYF. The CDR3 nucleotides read TGTGCCAGCAGCTTATTACCTGCGACAGGCAGCACAGATACGCAGTATTTT.

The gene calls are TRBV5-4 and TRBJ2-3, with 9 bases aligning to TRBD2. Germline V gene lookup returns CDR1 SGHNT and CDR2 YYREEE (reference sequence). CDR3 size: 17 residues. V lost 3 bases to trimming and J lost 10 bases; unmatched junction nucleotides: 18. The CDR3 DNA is TGTGCCAGCAGCTCAAAACTTAGCGGGGGTCCCTTGAGCCCGCAGTATTTT. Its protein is CASSSKLSGGPLSPQYF.

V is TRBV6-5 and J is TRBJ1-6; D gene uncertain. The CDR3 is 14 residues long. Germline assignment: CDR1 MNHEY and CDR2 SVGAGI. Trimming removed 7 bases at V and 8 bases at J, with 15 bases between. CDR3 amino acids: CASTRNSPDSPLHF. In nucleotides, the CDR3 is TGTGCCAGCACTCGGAATTCCCCTGATTCACCCCTCCACTTT.

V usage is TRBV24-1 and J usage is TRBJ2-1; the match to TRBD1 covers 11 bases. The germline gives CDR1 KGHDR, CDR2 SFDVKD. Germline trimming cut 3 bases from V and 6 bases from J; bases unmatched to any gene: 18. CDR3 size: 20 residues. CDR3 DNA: TGTGCCACCAGTGATACCATCGGACAGGGGGCGGGATCACGGGGCAATGAGCAGTTCTTC. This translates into CATSDTIGQGAGSRGNEQFF.